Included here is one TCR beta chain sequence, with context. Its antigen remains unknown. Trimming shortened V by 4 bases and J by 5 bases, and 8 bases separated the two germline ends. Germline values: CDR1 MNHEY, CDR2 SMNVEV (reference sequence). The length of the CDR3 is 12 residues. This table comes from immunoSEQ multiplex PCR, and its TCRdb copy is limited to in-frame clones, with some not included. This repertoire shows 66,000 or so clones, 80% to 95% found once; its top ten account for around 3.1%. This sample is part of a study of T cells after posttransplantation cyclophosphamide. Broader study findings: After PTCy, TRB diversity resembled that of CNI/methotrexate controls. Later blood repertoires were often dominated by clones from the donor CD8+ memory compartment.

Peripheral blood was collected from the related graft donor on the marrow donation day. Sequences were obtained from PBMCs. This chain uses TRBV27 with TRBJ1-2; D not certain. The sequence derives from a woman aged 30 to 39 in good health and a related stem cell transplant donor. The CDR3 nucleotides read TGTGCCAGCAGTTCCCTGGGGTATGGCTACACCTTC. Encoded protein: CASSSLGYGYTF.